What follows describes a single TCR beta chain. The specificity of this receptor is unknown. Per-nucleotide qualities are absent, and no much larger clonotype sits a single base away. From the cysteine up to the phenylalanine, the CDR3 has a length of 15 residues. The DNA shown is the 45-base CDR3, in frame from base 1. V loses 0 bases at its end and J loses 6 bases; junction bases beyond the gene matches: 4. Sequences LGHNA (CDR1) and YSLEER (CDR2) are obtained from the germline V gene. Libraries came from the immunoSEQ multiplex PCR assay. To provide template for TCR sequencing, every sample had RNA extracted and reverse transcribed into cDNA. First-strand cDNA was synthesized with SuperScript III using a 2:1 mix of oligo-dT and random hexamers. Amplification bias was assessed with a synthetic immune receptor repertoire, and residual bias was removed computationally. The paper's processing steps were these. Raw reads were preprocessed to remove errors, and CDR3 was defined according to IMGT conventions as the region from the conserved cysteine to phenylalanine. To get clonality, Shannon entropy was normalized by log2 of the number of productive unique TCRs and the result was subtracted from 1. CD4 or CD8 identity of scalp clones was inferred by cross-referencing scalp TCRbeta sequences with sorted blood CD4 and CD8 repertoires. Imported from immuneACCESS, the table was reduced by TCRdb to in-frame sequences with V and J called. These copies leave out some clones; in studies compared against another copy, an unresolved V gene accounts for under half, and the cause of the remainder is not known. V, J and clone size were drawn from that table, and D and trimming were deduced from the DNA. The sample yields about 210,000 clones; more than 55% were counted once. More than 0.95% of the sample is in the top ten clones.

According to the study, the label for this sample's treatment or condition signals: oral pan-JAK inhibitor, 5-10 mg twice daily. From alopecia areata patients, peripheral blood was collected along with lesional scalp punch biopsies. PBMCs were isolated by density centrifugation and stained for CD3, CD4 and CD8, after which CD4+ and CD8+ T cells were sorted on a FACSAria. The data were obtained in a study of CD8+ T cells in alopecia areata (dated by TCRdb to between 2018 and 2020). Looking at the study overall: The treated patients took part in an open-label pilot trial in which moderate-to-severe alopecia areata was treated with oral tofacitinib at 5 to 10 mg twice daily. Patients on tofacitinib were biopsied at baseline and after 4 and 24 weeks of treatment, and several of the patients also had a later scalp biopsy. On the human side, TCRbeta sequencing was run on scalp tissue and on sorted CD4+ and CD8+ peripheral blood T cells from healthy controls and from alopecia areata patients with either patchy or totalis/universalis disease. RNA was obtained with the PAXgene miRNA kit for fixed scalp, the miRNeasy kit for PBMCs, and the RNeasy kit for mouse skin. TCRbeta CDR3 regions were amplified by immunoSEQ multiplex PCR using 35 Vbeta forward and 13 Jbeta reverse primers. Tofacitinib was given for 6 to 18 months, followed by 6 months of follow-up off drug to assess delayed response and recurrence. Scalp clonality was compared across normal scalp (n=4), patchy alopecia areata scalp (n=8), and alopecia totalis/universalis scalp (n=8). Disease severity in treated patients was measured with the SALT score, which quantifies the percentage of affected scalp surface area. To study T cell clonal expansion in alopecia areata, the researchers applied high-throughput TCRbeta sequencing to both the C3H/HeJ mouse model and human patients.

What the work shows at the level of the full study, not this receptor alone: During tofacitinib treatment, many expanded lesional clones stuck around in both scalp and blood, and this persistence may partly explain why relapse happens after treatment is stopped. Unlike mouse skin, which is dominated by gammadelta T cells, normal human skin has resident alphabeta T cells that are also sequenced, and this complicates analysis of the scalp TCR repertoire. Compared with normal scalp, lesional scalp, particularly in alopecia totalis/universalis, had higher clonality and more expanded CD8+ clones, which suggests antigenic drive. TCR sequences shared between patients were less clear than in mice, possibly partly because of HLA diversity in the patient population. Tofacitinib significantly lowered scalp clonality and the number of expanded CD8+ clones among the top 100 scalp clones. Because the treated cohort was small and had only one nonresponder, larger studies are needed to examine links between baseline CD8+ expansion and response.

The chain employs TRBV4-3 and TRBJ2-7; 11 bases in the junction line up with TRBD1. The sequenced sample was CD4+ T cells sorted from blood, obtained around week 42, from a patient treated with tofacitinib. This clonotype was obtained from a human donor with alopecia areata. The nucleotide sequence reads TGCGCCAGCAGCCAAGATACCGGGACAGGGGGCGAGCAGTACTTC. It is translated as CASSQDTGTGGEQYF.